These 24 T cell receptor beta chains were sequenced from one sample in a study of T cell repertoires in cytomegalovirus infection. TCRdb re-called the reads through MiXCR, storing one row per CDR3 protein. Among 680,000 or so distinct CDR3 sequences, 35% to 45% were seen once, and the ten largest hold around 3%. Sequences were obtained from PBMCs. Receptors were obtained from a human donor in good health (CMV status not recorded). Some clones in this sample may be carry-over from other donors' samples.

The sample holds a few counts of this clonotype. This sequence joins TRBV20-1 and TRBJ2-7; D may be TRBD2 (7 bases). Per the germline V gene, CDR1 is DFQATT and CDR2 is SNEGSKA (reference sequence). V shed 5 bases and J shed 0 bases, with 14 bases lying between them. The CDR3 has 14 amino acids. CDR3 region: CSAGAGASSYEQYF. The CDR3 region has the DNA TGCAGTGCTGGGGCGGGGGCCAGCTCCTACGAGCAGTACTTC.

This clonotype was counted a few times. The CDR3 sequence: CASSQDVDSSYNEQFF. The CDR3 region has the DNA TGCGCCAGCAGCCAAGATGTAGACTCATCCTACAATGAGCAGTTCTTC. This chain links TRBV4-1 with TRBJ2-1; D call uncertain. Germline V lookup: CDR1 MGHRA, CDR2 YSYEKL. The CDR3 length is 16 residues. V was cut by 0 bases and J by 1 base, with 10 bases left in between.

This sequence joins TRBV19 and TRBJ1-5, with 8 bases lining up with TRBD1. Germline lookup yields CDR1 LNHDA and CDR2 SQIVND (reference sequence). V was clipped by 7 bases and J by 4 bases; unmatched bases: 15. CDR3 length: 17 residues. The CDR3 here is CASMREGWTGLNQPQHF. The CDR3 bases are TGTGCCAGTATGAGGGAGGGGTGGACAGGGCTGAATCAGCCCCAGCATTTT.

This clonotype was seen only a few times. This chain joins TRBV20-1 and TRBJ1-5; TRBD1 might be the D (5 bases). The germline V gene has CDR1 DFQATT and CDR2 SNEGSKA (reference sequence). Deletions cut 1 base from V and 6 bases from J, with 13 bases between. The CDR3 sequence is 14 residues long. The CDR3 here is CSARVPGVGQPQHF. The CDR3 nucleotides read TGCAGTGCTAGAGTCCCGGGGGTTGGTCAGCCCCAGCATTTT.

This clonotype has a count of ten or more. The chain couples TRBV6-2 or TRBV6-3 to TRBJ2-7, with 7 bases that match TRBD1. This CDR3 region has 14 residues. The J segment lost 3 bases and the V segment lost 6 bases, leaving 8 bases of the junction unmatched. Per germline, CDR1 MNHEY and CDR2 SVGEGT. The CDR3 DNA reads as TGTGCCAGCAGCTCCCGGGACAGCCGCTACGAGCAGTACTTC. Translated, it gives CASSSRDSRYEQYF.

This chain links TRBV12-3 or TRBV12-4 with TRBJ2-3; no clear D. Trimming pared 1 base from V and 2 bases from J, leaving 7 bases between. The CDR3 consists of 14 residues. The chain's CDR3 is CASSLGQVTDTQYF. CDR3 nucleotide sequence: TGTGCCAGCAGTTTAGGCCAGGTCACAGATACGCAGTATTTT.

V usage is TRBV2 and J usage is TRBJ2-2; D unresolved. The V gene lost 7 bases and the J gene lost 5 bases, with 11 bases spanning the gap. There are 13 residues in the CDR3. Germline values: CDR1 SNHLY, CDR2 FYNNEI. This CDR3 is CASTSRTTGELFF. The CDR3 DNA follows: TGTGCCAGCACCTCCCGAACTACCGGGGAGCTGTTTTTT.

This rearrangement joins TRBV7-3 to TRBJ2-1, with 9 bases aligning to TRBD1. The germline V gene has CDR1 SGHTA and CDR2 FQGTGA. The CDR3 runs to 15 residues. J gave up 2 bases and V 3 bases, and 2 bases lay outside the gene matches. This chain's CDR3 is CASSFGQGTYNEQFF. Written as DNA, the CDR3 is TGTGCCAGCAGCTTCGGACAGGGGACCTACAATGAGCAGTTCTTC.

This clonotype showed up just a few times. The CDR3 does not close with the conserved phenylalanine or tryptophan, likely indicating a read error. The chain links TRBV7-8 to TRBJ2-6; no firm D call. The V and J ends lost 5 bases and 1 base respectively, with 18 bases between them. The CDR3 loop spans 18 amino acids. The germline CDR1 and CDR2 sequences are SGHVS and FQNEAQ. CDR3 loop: CASSPYGQITSGANVLTL. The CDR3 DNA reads TGTGCCAGCAGCCCCTACGGGCAGATTACTTCTGGGGCCAACGTCCTGACTTTA.

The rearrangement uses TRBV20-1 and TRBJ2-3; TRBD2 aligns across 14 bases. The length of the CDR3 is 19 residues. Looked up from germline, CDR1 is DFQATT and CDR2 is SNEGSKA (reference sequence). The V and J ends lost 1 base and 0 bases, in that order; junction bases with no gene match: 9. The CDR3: CSARAGTSGGALSTDTQYF. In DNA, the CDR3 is TGCAGTGCTAGAGCCGGGACTAGCGGGGGTGCGTTGAGCACAGATACGCAGTATTTT.

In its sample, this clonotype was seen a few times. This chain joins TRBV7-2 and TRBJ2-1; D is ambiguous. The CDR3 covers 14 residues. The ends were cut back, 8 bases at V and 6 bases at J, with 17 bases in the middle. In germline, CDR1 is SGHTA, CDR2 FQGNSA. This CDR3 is CASGPLGRINEQFF. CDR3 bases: TGTGCCAGCGGGCCTCTCGGACGGATCAATGAGCAGTTCTTC.

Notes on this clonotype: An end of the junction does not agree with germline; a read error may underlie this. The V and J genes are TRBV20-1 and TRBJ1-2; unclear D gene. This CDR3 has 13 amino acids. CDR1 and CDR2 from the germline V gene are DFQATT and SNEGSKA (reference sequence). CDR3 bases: TGCAGTGCTAGATCCCGCAGTGGCTATGGCTACTCCTTC. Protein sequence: CSARSRSGYGYSF.

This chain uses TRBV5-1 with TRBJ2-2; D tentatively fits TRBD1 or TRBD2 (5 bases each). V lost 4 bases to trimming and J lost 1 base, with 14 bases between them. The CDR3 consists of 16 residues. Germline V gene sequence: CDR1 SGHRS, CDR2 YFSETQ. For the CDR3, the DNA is TGCGCCAGCAGCCCCCGGGGACCCCAGAACACCGGGGAGCTGTTTTTT. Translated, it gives CASSPRGPQNTGELFF.

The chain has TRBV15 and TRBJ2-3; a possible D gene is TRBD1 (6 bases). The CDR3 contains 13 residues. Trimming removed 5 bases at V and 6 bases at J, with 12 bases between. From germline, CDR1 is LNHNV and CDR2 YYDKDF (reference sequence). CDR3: CATSGTNPDTQYF. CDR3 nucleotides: TGTGCCACCAGCGGGACAAATCCGGATACGCAGTATTTT.

The chain's CDR3 is CASSLTKSFNEKLFF. CDR3 DNA sequence: TGTGCCAGCAGTTTAACCAAATCGTTTAATGAAAAACTGTTTTTT. This chain links TRBV6-1 with TRBJ1-4, with no clear D. The CDR3 runs to 15 residues. The V end was cut by 5 bases, the J end by 4 bases, with 14 bases between. CDR1 is MNHNS and CDR2 is SASEGT in the germline V gene.

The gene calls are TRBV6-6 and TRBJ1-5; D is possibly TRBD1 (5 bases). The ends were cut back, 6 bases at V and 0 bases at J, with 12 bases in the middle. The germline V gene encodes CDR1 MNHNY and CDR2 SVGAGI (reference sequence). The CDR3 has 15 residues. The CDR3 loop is CASRTGGYSNQPQHF. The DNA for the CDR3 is TGTGCCAGCAGGACCGGGGGGTATAGCAATCAGCCCCAGCATTTT.

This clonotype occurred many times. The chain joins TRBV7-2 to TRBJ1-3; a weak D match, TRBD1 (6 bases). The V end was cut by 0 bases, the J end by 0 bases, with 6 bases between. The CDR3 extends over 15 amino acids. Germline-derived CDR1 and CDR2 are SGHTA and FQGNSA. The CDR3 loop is CASSLAQGSGNTIYF. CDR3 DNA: TGTGCCAGCAGCTTAGCACAGGGCTCTGGAAACACCATATATTTT.

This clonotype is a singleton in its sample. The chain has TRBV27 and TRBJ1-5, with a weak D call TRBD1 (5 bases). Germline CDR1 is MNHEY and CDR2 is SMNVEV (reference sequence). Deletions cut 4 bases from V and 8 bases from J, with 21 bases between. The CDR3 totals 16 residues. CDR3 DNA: TGTGCCAGCAGTTGGGCGAACCCGGGGCTAAAGGAGCCCCAGCATTTT. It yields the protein CASSWANPGLKEPQHF.

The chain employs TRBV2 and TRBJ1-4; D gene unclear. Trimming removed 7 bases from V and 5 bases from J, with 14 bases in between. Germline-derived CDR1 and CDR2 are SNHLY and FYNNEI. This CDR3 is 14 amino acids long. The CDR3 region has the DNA TGTGCCAGCACGTCTGGGCAAAGAAATGAAAAACTGTTTTTT. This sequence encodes CASTSGQRNEKLFF.

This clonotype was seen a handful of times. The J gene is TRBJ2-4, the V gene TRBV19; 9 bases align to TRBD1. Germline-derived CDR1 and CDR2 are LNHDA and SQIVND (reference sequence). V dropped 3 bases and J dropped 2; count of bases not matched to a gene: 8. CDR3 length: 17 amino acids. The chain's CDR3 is CASSIAGTGITKNIQYF. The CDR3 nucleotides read TGTGCCAGTAGTATTGCCGGGACAGGGATAACCAAAAACATTCAGTACTTC.

The CDR3 DNA is TGTGCCAGCAGCTTAGCCGGGGGCGCGCTATACGAGCAGTACTTC. It yields the protein CASSLAGGALYEQYF. This chain uses TRBV7-2 with TRBJ2-7; D might be TRBD1 or TRBD2, each matching 6 bases. V was pared by 0 bases and J by 4 bases, with 13 bases between. The CDR3 totals 15 residues. Germline assignment: CDR1 SGHTA and CDR2 FQGNSA.

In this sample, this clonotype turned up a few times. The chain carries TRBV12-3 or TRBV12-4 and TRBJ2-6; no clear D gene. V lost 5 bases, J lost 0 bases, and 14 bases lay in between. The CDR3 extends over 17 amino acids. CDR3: CASSPPRSASGANVLTF. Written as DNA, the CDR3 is TGTGCCAGCAGTCCTCCTCGCTCTGCCTCTGGGGCCAACGTCCTGACTTTC.

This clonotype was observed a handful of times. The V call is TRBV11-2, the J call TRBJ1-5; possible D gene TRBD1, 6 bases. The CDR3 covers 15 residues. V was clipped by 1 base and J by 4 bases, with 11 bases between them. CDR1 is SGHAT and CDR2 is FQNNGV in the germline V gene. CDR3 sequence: CASSLVQGGNQPQHF. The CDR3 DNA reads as TGTGCCAGCAGCTTAGTACAGGGAGGGAATCAGCCCCAGCATTTT.

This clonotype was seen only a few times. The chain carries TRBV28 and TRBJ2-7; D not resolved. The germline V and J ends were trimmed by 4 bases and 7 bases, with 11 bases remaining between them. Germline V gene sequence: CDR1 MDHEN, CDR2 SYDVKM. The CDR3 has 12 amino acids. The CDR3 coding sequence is TGTGCCAGCAGTTCCGCTGGGGAAGAGCAGTACTTC. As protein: CASSSAGEEQYF.